This T cell receptor (beta chain) came from a study of early T cells in non-severe SARS-CoV-2 infection. At the level of the study: Chains were unpaired, as sequencing was done on bulk RNA from unsorted whole blood. Whole-study findings and limits: VDJdb matches were skewed toward anti-spike CD8 T cell responses.

Researchers tagged individual cDNA molecules with unique molecular identifiers. TCRdb processed the 5' RACE reads anew with MiXCR; each CDR3 protein has one entry. The sample shows 25,000 to 40,000 distinct CDR3 sequences, roughly 5% of them seen only once. Trimming stripped 6 bases from V and 2 bases from J, with 14 bases between. The CDR3 is 15 amino acids. This clonotype was seen repeatedly, ten times or more. The antigen is not known. Material: whole blood. The sequence was collected from an adult who was a healthcare worker with PCR-confirmed SARS-CoV-2 infection or an uninfected control (not recorded which). The chain recombines TRBV12-3 or TRBV12-4 with TRBJ1-5, with D perhaps matching TRBD1 (5 bases). This CDR3 reads CASSLGQLGNQPQHF. CDR3 in DNA: TGTGCCAGCAGCTTGGGGCAGCTTGGCAATCAGCCCCAGCATTTT.